A single T cell receptor (beta chain) is shown here with its context. The data originate from a study of Ad26.COV2.S vaccination and SARS-CoV-2 variants. CDR1 and CDR2 from the germline V gene are SEHNR and FQNEAQ (reference sequence). Between the trimmed V and J ends, which lost 5 bases and 4 bases, there was a span of 18 bases. The CDR3 runs 16 residues. Treatment specified: roughly 20 received Ad26.COV2.S at low or high dose, single or two shots; about 5 received placebo; per-sample allocation not given. Each sample was drawn 63 days after the first injection (of vaccine or placebo). The table came from immunoSEQ multiplex PCR; TCRdb's copy has only in-frame clones and leaves some out. The top ten hold about 1.7% of the sample, which has fewer than 600,000 clones, 89% seen once.

This sequence was found in a person aged 18-60 years who received the Ad26.COV2.S COVID-19 vaccine or a placebo. Here the sequenced sample was peripheral blood, taken in a trial of Ad26.COV2.S vaccine versus placebo. The chain has TRBV7-9 and TRBJ1-3; weak D call: TRBD1 (6 bases). The CDR3 DNA reads as TGTGCCAGCAGCGACACCGGGGGGGCTATCGGAAACACCATATATTTT. Translating it yields CASSDTGGAIGNTIYF.